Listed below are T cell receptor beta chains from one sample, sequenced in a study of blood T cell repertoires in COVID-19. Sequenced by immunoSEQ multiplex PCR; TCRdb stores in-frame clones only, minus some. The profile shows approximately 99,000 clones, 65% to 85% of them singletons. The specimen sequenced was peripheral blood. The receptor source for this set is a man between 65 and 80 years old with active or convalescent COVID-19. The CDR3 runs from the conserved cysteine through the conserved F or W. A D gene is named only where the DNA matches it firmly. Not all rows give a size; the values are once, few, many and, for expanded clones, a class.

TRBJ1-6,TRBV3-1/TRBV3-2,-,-,CASRLQNSPLHF,TGTGCCAGCAGGTTGCAGAATTCACCCCTCCACTTT
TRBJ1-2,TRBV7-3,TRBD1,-,CASSLTRQGYGYTF,TGTGCCAGCAGCTTAACTCGACAGGGCTATGGCTACACCTTC
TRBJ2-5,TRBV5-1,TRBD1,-,CASSLAGQGTETQYF,TGCGCCAGCAGCTTGGCCGGACAGGGCACGGAGACCCAGTACTTC
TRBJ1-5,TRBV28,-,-,CASSLLGGGWNNQPQHF,TGTGCCAGCAGTTTATTGGGAGGGGGTTGGAACAATCAGCCCCAGCATTTT
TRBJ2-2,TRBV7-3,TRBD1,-,CASSLSPGQGNTGELFF,TGTGCCAGCAGCTTATCACCGGGACAGGGAAACACCGGGGAGCTGTTTTTT
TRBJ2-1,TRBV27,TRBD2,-,CASSLAGGSYNEQFF,TGTGCCAGCAGTTTGGCGGGGGGAAGCTACAATGAGCAGTTCTTC
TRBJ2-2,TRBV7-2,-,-,CASSLRAGELFF,TGTGCCAGCAGCCTCCGGGCCGGGGAGCTGTTTTTT
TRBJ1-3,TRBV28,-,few,CATTWGGTGNTIYF,TGTGCCACTACCTGGGGGGGAACTGGAAACACCATATATTTT
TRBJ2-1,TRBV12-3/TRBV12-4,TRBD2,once,CASRGEYNEQFF,TGTGCCAGCCGGGGGGAGTACAATGAGCAGTTCTTC
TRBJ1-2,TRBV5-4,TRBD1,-,CASSMGQGLNYGYTF,TGTGCCAGCAGCATGGGACAGGGGCTTAACTATGGCTACACCTTC
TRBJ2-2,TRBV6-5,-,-,CATKAGTNTGELFF,TGTGCCACCAAGGCCGGGACAAACACCGGGGAGCTGTTTTTT
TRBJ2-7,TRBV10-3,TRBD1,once,CAISASAGTGTYEQYF,TGTGCCATCAGTGCCTCGGCCGGGACAGGGACCTACGAGCAGTACTTC
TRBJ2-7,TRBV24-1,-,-,CATSVGSDYEQYF,TGTGCCACCAGTGTAGGGAGTGACTACGAGCAGTACTTC
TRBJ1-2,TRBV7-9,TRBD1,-,CASSFTGQGSYGYTF,TGTGCCAGCAGCTTTACCGGACAGGGATCCTATGGCTACACCTTC
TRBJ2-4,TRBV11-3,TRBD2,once,CASSPSGALAGGQGIQYF,TGTGCCAGCAGCCCCTCCGGGGCACTAGCGGGGGGACAGGGCATTCAGTACTTC
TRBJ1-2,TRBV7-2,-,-,CASSPTGGGRANYGYTF,TGTGCCAGCAGCCCTACTGGAGGGGGGAGGGCTAACTATGGCTACACCTTC
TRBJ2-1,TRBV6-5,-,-,CASNGGDSYNEQFF,TGTGCCAGCAATGGCGGAGACTCCTACAATGAGCAGTTCTTC
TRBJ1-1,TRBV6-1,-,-,CASSETVNTEAFF,TGTGCCAGCAGTGAAACAGTGAACACTGAAGCTTTCTTT
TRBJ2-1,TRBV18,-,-,CASSPLAVNEQFF,TGTGCCAGCTCACCACTAGCGGTTAATGAGCAGTTCTTC
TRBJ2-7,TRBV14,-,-,CASSQVSSYEQYF,TGTGCCAGCAGCCAGGTGAGCTCCTACGAGCAGTACTTC
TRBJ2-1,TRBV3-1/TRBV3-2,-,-,CASSHSNQGQFF,TGTGCCAGCAGCCATTCGAACCAGGGGCAGTTCTTC
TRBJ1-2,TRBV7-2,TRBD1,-,CASSTGTGRSYTF,TGTGCCAGCAGCACCGGGACAGGGCGCTCTTACACCTTC
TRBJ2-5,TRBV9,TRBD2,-,CASSVAASGGFQETQYF,TGTGCCAGCAGCGTAGCAGCTAGCGGGGGGTTTCAAGAGACCCAGTACTTC
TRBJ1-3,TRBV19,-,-,CASSTFDRISGNTIYF,TGTGCCAGTAGTACGTTTGACAGAATCTCTGGAAACACCATATATTTT
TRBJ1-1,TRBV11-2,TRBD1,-,CASSLRTGNGAFF,TGTGCCAGCAGCTTACGGACAGGGAACGGAGCTTTCTTT
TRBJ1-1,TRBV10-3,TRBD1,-,CAIRDPGQERKAFF,TGTGCCATCCGAGACCCGGGACAGGAGAGAAAAGCTTTCTTT
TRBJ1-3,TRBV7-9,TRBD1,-,CASSPLPGGGNTIYF,TGTGCCAGCAGCCCCCTTCCAGGGGGTGGAAACACCATATATTTT
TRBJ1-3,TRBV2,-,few,CASSRDHREQRLGNTIYF,TGTGCCAGCAGCCGAGACCACCGGGAACAGAGACTTGGAAACACCATATATTTT
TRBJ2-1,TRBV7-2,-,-,CASSFSGSVEQFF,TGTGCCAGCAGCTTTTCGGGGTCGGTTGAGCAGTTCTTC
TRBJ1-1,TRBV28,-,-,CASWGVSNTEAFF,TGTGCCAGCTGGGGGGTCAGTAACACTGAAGCTTTCTTT
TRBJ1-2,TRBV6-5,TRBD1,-,CASRPGDRTPYGYTF,TGTGCCAGCAGACCTGGGGACAGAACCCCCTATGGCTACACCTTC
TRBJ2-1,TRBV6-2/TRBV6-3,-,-,CASSYEAASRRQFF,TGTGCCAGCAGTTACGAGGCAGCTTCAAGGAGGCAGTTCTTC
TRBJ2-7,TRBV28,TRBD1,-,CASSSRQGTYEQYF,TGTGCCAGCAGTTCCCGACAGGGAACCTACGAGCAGTACTTC
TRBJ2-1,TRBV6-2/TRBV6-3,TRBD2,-,CASSYQAGGTYNEQFF,TGTGCCAGCAGTTACCAAGCGGGGGGGACCTACAATGAGCAGTTCTTC
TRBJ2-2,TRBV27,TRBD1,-,CASSSGQVSTGELFF,TGTGCCAGCAGTTCGGGACAGGTCTCGACCGGGGAGCTGTTTTTT
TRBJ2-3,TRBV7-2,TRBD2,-,CASSLVGLAGGGTDTQYF,TGTGCCAGCAGCTTAGTGGGACTAGCGGGGGGTGGCACAGATACGCAGTATTTT
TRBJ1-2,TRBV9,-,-,CASSVAPEVRYTF,TGTGCCAGCAGCGTAGCTCCGGAGGTTCGTTACACCTTC
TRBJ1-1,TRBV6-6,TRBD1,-,CASSSAPGQGLTEAFF,TGTGCCAGCAGTTCCGCACCGGGACAGGGTTTGACTGAAGCTTTCTTT
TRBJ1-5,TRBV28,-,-,CASRSSSNQPQHF,TGTGCCAGCAGGTCGAGTAGCAATCAGCCCCAGCATTTT
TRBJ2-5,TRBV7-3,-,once,CASSLMFAETQYF,TGTGCCAGCAGCTTAATGTTCGCGGAGACCCAGTACTTC